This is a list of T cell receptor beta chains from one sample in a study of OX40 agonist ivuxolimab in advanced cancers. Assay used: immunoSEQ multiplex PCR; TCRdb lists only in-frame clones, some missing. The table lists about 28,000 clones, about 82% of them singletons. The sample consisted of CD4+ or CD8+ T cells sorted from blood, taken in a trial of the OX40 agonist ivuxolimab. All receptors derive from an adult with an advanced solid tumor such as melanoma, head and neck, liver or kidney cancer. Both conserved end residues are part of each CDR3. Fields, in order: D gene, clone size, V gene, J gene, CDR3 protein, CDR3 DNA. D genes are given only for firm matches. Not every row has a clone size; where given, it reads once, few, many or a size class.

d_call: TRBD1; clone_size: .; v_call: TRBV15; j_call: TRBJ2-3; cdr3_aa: CATSRDPLRGHTDTQYF; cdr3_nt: TGTGCCACCAGCAGAGATCCGCTCAGGGGGCACACAGATACGCAGTATTTT
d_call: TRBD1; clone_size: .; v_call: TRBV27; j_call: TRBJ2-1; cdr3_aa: CASTTGGPGYEQFF; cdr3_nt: TGTGCCAGCACCACAGGGGGCCCAGGCTATGAGCAGTTCTTC
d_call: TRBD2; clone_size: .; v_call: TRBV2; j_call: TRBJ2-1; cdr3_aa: CASSELTSGSDEQFF; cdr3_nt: TGTGCCAGCAGTGAGTTGACTAGCGGGAGCGATGAGCAGTTCTTC
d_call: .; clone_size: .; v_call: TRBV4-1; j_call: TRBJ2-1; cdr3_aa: CASSQTATSYNEQFF; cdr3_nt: TGCGCCAGCAGCCAGACCGCGACTAGTTACAATGAGCAGTTCTTC
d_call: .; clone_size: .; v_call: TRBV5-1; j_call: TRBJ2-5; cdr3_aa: CASSSNTRFVETQYF; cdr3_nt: TGTGCCAGCAGCTCCAACACCCGGTTCGTGGAGACCCAGTACTTC
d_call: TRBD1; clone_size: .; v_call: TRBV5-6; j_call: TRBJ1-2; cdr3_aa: CASSPRWDRENGAYGYTF; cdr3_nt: TGTGCCAGCAGCCCCCGTTGGGACAGGGAGAATGGTGCCTATGGCTACACCTTC
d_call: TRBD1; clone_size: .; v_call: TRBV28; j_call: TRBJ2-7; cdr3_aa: CASSSSRGLFEQYF; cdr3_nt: TGTGCCAGCAGTTCCTCCAGGGGGCTTTTTGAGCAGTACTTC
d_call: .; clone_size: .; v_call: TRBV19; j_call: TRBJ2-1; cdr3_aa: CATRAGYNEQFF; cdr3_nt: TGTGCCACTAGGGCCGGATACAATGAGCAGTTCTTC
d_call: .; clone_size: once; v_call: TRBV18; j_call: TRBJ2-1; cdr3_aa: CASSSRRTEEFF; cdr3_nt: TGTGCCAGCTCATCAAGACGGACGGAGGAGTTCTTC
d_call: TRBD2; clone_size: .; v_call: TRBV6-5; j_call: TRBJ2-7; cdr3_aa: CASKLPSGNYEQYF; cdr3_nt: TGTGCCAGCAAGCTCCCTAGCGGGAACTACGAGCAGTACTTC
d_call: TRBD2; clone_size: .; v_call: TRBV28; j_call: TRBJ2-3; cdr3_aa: CASTGPAGLPDTQYF; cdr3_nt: TGTGCCAGCACAGGGCCAGCGGGATTACCAGATACGCAGTATTTT
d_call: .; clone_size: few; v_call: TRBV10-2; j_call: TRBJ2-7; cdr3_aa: CASSLNLNNEQYF; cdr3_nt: TGCGCCAGCTCCTTGAACCTTAATAACGAGCAGTACTTC
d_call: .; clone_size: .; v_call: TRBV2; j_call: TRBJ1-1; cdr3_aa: CATTPRVNEAFF; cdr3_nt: TGTGCCACCACGCCCAGGGTGAATGAAGCTTTCTTT
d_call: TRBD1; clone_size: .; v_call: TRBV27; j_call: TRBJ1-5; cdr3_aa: CASAGTGRQPQHF; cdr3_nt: TGTGCCAGCGCCGGGACAGGGCGGCAGCCCCAGCATTTT
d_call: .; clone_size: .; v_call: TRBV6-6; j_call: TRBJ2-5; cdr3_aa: CASCASVQETQYF; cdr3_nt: TGTGCCAGCTGCGCTAGCGTACAAGAGACCCAGTACTTC
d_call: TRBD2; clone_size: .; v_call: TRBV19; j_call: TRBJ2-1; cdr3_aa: CASSIGGGLGSREQFF; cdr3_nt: TGTGCCAGTAGTATTGGCGGGGGACTAGGTTCCCGGGAGCAGTTCTTC
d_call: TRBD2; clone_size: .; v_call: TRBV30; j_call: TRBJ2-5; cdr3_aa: CAWSVREAGGQDTQYF; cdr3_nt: TGTGCCTGGAGTGTAAGGGAAGCGGGAGGCCAGGATACCCAGTACTTC
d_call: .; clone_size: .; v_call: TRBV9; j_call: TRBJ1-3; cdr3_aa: CASSAPRQSSGNTIYF; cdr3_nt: TGTGCCAGCAGCGCACCGCGACAGAGCTCTGGAAACACCATATATTTT
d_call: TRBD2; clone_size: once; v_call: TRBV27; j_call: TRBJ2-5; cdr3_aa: CASSSLSGRLETQYF; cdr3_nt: TGTGCCAGCAGTTCTCTTAGCGGGAGGTTAGAGACCCAGTACTTC
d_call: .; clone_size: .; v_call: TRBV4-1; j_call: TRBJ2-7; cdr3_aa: CASSQWASSEQYF; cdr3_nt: TGCGCCAGCAGCCAATGGGCGAGCTCCGAGCAGTACTTC
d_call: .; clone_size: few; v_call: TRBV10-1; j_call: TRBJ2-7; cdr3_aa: CASSGDRSYEQYF; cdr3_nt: TGCGCCAGCAGTGGGGACCGCTCCTACGAGCAGTACTTC
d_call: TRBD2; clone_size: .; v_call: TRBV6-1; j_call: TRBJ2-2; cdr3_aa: CASSGSGTSGRAVGELFF; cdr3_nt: TGTGCCAGCAGTGGATCCGGGACTAGCGGGAGGGCAGTCGGGGAGCTGTTTTTT
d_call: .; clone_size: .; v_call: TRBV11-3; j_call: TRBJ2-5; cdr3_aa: CASSLIKGETQYF; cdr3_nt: TGTGCCAGCAGCTTAATCAAGGGTGAGACCCAGTACTTC
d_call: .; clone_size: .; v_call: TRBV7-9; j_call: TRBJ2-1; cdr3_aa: CASSLAGTNEQFF; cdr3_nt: TGTGCCAGCAGCTTAGCGGGGACGAATGAGCAGTTCTTC
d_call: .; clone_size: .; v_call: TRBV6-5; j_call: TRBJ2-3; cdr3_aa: CASSYGSTDTQYF; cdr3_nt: TGTGCCAGCAGTTACGGCAGCACAGATACGCAGTATTTT
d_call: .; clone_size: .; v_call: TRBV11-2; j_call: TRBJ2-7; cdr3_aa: CASSPPYRPYEQYF; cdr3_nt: TGTGCCAGCAGCCCCCCGTACAGGCCCTACGAGCAGTACTTC
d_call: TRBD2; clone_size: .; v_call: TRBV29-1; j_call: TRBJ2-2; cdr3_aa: CSVESRGGNTGELFF; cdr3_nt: TGCAGCGTTGAATCCCGGGGGGGAAACACCGGGGAGCTGTTTTTT
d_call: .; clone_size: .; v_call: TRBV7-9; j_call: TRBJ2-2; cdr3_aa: CASSLRAGPGELFF; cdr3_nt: TGTGCCAGCAGCTTGCGGGCTGGCCCCGGGGAGCTGTTTTTT
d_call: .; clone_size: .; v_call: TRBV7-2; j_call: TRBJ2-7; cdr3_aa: CASSSSLVGEQYF; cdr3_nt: TGTGCCAGCAGCTCGAGCCTAGTAGGGGAGCAGTACTTC
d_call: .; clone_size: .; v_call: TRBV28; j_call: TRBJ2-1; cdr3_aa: CASSPSNPYNEQFF; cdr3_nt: TGTGCCAGCAGTCCATCCAACCCGTACAATGAGCAGTTCTTC
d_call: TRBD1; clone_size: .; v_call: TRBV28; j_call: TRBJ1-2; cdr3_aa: CASSSGQGGGYTF; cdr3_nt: TGTGCCAGCAGTTCGGGACAGGGTGGCGGCTACACCTTC
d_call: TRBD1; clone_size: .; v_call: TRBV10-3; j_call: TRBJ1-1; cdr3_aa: CAISEDRVFEAFF; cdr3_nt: TGTGCCATCAGTGAGGACAGGGTTTTTGAAGCTTTCTTT
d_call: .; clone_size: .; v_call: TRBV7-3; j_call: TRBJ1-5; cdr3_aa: CASSPQPQHF; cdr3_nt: TGTGCCAGCAGCCCTCAGCCCCAGCATTTT
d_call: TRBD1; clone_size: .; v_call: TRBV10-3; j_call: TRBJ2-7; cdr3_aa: CAISYRDSSYEQYF; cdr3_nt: TGTGCCATCAGTTACCGGGACAGCTCCTACGAGCAGTACTTC
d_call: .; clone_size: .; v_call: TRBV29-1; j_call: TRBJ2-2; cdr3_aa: CSGIASPAGELFF; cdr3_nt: TGCAGCGGAATTGCGAGTCCAGCCGGGGAGCTGTTTTTT
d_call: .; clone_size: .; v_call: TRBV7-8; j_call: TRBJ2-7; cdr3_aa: CASSFGAGSYEQYF; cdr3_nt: TGTGCCAGCAGCTTTGGGGCAGGGTCCTACGAGCAGTACTTC
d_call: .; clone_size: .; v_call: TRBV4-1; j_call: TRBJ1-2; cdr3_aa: CASSQGFGNYGYTF; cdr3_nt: TGCGCCAGCAGCCAAGGTTTCGGTAACTATGGCTACACCTTC
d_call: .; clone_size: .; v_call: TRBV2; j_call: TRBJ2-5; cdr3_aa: CASSQWGQETQYF; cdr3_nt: TGTGCCAGCAGTCAATGGGGCCAAGAGACCCAGTACTTC
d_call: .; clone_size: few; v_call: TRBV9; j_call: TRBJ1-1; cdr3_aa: CASNPGHGNTEAFF; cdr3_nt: TGTGCCAGCAACCCGGGACACGGGAACACTGAAGCTTTCTTT
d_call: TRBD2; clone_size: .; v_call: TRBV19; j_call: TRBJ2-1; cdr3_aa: CASSPGLAGSWDNEQFF; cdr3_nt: TGTGCCAGTAGCCCCGGACTAGCGGGATCCTGGGATAATGAGCAGTTCTTC
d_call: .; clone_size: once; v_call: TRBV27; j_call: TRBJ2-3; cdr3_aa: CASSLRVIDTDTQYF; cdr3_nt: TGTGCCAGCAGTTTAAGGGTGATAGACACAGATACGCAGTATTTT
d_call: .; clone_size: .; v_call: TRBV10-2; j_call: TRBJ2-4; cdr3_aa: CASSESGGRDIQYF; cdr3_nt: TGCGCCAGCAGTGAGTCCGGGGGCCGGGACATTCAGTACTTC
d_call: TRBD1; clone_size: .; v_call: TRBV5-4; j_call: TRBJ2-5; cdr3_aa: CASSPQNRGEQETQYF; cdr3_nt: TGTGCCAGCAGCCCTCAAAACAGGGGTGAACAAGAGACCCAGTACTTC
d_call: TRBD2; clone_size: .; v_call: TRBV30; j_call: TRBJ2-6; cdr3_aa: CASGLAGPLSGANVLTF; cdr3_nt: TGTGCCTCGGGGCTAGCGGGACCTCTCTCTGGGGCCAACGTCCTGACTTTC
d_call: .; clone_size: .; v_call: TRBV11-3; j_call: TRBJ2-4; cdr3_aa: CASSPIEGVSGIQYF; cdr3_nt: TGTGCCAGCAGCCCCATTGAGGGTGTATCGGGCATTCAGTACTTC
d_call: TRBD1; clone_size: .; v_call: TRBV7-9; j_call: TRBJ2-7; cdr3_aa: CASSRQGRFEQYF; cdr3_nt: TGTGCCAGCAGCAGACAGGGGCGGTTCGAGCAGTACTTC